This T cell receptor beta chain was captured by sequencing in a study of CD4+ T cells in melanoma. Germline assignment: CDR1 WSHSY and CDR2 SAAADI. This CDR3 region has 15 residues. Deletions cut 4 bases from V and 5 bases from J, with 15 bases between. The data were produced by immunoSEQ multiplex PCR, yet TCRdb's version contains in-frame clones alone and is incomplete. The repertoire holds about 13,000 clones, with 68% as singletons. Whole-study results and caveats: Diverse differentiation states were reported for melanoma neoantigen-specific CD4+ T cells. CD8+ T cell, macrophage and B cell function reportedly correlated with neoantigen-specific CD4+ T cells.

Details on this clone: The antigen remains unidentified.

The sample comprised cells from a culture (not recorded whether cultured in vitro). The receptor was isolated from a human donor with melanoma. V usage is TRBV10-2 and J usage is TRBJ2-1, with D maybe TRBD2 (5 bases). The CDR3 region is CASSVYGTGNNEQFF. CDR3 sequence (DNA): TGCGCCAGCAGTGTGTACGGTACGGGGAACAATGAGCAGTTCTTC.